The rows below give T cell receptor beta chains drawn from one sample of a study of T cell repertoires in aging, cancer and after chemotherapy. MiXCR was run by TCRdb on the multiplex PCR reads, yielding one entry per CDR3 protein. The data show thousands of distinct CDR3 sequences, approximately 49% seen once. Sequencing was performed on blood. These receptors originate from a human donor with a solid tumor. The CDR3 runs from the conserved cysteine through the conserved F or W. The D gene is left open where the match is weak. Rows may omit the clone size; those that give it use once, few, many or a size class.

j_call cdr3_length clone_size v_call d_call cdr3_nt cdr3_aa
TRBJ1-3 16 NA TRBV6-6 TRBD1 TGTGCCAGCAGTTTCGCCGGGACAGGGGTGGGAAACACCATATATTTT CASSFAGTGVGNTIYF
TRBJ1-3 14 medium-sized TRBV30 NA TGTGCCTGGAGTGTAGGGCCATCTGGAAACACCATATATTTT CAWSVGPSGNTIYF
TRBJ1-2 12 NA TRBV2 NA TGTGCCAGCCACCTCGGGGGGGGAGGCTACACCTTC CASHLGGGGYTF
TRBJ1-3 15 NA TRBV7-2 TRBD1 TGTGCCAGCAGCCCGCGGGCAGGGGGAGGAAACACCATATATTTT CASSPRAGGGNTIYF
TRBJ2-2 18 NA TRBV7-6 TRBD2 TGTGCCAGCAGCTCCCGAAAGACTAGCGGGTTAAACACCGGGGAGCTGTTTTTT CASSSRKTSGLNTGELFF
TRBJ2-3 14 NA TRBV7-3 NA TGTGCCAGCAGCTTGTTAGGGAGCACAGATACGCAGTATTTT CASSLLGSTDTQYF
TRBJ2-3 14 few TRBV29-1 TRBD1 TGCAGCGTTGCGGGACAGGGGACTGCAGATACGCAGTATTTT CSVAGQGTADTQYF
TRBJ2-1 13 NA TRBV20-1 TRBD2 TGCAGCCCAGGGAGCGGGAGGAGCAATGAGCAGTTCTTC CSPGSGRSNEQFF
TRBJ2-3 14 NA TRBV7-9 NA TGTGCCAGCAGATTAATAGCGACTACAGATACGCAGTATTTT CASRLIATTDTQYF
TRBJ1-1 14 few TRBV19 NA TGTGCCAGTAGTAGAATGGCTGAGGGGACTGAAGCTTTCTTT CASSRMAEGTEAFF
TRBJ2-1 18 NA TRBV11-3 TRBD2 TGTGCCAGCAGCTTGATCGGGACTAGCGGGCCCTCCTACAATGAGCAGTTCTTC CASSLIGTSGPSYNEQFF
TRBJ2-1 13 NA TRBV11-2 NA TGTGCCAGCAGTGACTATTGGGGCGATGAGCAGTTCTTC CASSDYWGDEQFF
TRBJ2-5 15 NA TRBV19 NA TGTGCCAGTAGTATAGATAGTTCTGGGTTGGAGACCCAGTACTTC CASSIDSSGLETQYF
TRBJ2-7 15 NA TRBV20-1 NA TGCAGTGCTAGAGATACTGGAGGGGGGACCTACGAGCAGTACTTC CSARDTGGGTYEQYF
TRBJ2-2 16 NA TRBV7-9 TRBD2 TGTGCCATCTTCCCAGGCGGGAGAAGGAACACCGGGGAGCTGTTTTTT CAIFPGGRRNTGELFF
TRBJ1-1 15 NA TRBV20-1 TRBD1 TGCAGTGCTAGTTCGGGACAGGGGATTGTTACTGAAGCTTTCTTT CSASSGQGIVTEAFF
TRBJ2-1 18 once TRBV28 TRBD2 TGTGCCAGCAGTTGGGCTAGCGGGGGTGGGAGCTCCTACAATGAGCAGTTCTTC CASSWASGGGSSYNEQFF
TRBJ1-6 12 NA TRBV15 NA TGTGACACCAACAATGATAATTCACCCCTCCACTTT CDTNNDNSPLHF
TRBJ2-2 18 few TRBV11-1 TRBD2 TGTGCCAGCACCTCACGGACTAGCGGGACCTCGAACACCGGGGAGCTGTTTTTT CASTSRTSGTSNTGELFF
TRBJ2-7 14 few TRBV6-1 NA TGTGCCAGCAGTCCCCGAGGACAGAGTTACGAGCAGTACTTC CASSPRGQSYEQYF
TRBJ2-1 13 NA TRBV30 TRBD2 TGTGCCTGGAGCCGAGGGAGGGCCTTAGAGCAGTTCTTC CAWSRGRALEQFF
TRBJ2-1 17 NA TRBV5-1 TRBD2 TGCGCCAGCAGCTTGGCCAACGCGGGGACTACCTACAATGAGCAGTTCTTC CASSLANAGTTYNEQFF
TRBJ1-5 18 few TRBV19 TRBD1 TGTGCCAGTGCCGAGGAGACAGGGGTAAAATATAGCAATCAGCCCCAGCATTTT CASAEETGVKYSNQPQHF
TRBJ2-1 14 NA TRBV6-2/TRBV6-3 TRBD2 TGTGCCAGCAGTTACTCGCCTCTAGCGGGAGCGCAGTTCTTC CASSYSPLAGAQFF
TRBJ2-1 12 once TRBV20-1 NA TGCAGTGCTAGACGGGACTGGGATGAGCAGTTCTTC CSARRDWDEQFF
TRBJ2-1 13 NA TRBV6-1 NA TGTGCCAGCACCCCTAGGGGGTACAATGAGCAGTTCTTC CASTPRGYNEQFF
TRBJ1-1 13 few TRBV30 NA TGTGCCTGGAGTTCGGGGGGTCACACTGAAGCTTTCTTT CAWSSGGHTEAFF
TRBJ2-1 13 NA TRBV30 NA TGTGCCTGGACAGGGTCAAGAGGGGGTGAGCAGTTCTTC CAWTGSRGGEQFF
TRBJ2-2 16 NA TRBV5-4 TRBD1 TGTGCCAGCAGCCCACAGGGGGCGCTTGTCACCGGGGAGCTGTTTTTT CASSPQGALVTGELFF
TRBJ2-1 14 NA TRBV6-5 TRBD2 TGTGCCAGCAGTTACCCGGCGGGAGGCAATGAGCAGTTCTTC CASSYPAGGNEQFF
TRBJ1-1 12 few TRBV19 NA TGTGCCAGTCAAATGTGGGGGAACGAAGCTTTCTTT CASQMWGNEAFF
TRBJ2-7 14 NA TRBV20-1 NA TGCAGTGCTAGAGGGCAGGAGAGGGGGTACGAGCAGTACTTC CSARGQERGYEQYF
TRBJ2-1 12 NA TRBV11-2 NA TGTGCCAGCGCGAGAAACCGGGACCCCGGGATCTTC CASARNRDPGIF
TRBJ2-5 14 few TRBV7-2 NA TGTGCCAGCAGCTCGGGGTGGCAGAAAGAGACCCAGTACTTC CASSSGWQKETQYF
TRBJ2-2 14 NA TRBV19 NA TGTGCCAGTACATGGGGTGTTGTCACCGGGGAGCTGTTTTTT CASTWGVVTGELFF
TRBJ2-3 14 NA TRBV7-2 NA TGTGCCAGCAGCCCTTACTCCCGCACAGATACGCAGTATTTT CASSPYSRTDTQYF
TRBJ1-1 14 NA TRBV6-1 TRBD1 TGTGCCAGCAGAACAGGGGCCCTGAACACTGAAGCTTTCTTT CASRTGALNTEAFF
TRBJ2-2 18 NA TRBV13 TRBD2 TGTGCCAGCAGCCCGGCCGGACTAGCGGGAGTGAGCACCGGGGAGCTGTTTTTT CASSPAGLAGVSTGELFF
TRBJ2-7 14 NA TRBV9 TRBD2 TGTGCCAGCAGCGTAGAGGGGACTAGAGACGAGCAGTACTTC CASSVEGTRDEQYF
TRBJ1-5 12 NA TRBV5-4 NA TGTGCCAGCAGCTACAACAATCAGCCCCAGCATTTT CASSYNNQPQHF
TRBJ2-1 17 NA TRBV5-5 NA TGTGCCAGCAGCTTGGAAGGAGTCGGCGGGGCCTACAATGAGCAGTTCTTC CASSLEGVGGAYNEQFF
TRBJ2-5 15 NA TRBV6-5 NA TGTGCCAGCAGTTGGGCGGGGATGGAGGGAGAGACCCAGTACTTC CASSWAGMEGETQYF